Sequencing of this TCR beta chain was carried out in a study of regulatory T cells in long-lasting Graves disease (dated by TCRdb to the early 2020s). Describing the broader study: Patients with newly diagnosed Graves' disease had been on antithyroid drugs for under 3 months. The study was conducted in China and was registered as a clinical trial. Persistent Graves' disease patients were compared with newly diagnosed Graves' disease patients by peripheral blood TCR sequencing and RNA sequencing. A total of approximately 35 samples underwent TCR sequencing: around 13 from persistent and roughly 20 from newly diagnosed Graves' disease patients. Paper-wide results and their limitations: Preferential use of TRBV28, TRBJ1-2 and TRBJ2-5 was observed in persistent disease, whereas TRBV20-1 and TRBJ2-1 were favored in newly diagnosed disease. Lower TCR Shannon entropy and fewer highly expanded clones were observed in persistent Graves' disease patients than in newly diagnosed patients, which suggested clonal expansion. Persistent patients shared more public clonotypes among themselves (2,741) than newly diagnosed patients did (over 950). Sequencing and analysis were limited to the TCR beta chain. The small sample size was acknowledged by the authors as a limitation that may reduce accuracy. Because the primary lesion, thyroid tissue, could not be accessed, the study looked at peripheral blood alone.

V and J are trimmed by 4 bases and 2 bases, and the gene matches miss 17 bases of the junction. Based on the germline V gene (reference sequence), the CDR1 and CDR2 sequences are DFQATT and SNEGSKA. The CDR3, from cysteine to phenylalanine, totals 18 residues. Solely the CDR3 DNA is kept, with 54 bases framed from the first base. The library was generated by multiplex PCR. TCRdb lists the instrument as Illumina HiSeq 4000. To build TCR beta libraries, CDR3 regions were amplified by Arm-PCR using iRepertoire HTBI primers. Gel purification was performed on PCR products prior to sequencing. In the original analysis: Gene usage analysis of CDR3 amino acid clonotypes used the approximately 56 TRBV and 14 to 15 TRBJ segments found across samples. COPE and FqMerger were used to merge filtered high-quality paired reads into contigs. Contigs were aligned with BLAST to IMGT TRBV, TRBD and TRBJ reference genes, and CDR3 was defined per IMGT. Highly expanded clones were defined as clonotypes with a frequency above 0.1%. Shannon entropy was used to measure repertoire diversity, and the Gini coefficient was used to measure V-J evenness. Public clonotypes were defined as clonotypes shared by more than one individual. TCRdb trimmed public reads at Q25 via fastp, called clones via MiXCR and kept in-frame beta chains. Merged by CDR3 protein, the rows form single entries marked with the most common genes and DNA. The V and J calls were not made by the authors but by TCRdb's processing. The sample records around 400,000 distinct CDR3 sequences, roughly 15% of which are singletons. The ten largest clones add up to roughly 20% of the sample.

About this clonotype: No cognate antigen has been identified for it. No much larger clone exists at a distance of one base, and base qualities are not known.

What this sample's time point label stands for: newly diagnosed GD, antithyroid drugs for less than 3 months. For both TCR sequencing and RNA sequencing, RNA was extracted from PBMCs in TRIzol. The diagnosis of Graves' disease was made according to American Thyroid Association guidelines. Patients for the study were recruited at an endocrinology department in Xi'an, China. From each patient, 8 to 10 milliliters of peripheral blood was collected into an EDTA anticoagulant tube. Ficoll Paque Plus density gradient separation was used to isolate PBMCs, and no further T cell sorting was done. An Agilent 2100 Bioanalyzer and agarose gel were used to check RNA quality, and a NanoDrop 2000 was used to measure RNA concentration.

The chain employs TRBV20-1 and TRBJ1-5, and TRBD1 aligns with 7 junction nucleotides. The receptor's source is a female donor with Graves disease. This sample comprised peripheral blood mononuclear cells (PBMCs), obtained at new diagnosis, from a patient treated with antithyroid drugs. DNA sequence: TGCAGTGCTACCCCTCTTGGACAGGCGTGGATAGGCAATCAGCCCCAGCATTTT. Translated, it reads CSATPLGQAWIGNQPQHF.